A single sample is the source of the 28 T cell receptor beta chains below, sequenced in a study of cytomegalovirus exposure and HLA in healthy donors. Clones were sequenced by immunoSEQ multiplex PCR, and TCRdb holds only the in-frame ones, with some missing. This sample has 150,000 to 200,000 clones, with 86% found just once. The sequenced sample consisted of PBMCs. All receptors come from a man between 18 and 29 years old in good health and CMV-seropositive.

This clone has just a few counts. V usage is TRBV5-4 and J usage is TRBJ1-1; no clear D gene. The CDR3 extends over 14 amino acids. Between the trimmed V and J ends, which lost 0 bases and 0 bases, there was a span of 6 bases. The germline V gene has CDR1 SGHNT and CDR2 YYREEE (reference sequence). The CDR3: CASSLAAMNTEAFF. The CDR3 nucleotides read TGTGCCAGCAGCTTGGCAGCGATGAACACTGAAGCTTTCTTT. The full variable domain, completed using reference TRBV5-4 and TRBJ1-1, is ETGVTQSPTHLIKTRGQQVTLRCSSQSGHNTVSWYQQALGQGPQFIFQYYREEENGRGNFPPRFSGLQFPNYSSELNVNALELDDSALYLCASSLAAMNTEAFFGQGTRLTVV.

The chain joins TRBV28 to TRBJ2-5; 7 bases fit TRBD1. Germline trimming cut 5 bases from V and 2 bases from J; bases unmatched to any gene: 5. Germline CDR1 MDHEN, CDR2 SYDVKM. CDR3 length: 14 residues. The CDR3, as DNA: TGTGCCAGCAGTAAACAGGGGTTACAAGAGACCCAGTACTTC. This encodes CASSKQGLQETQYF.

The CDR3 here is CASSERTGGGYGYTF. In DNA, the CDR3 is TGTGCCAGCAGCGAGAGGACAGGTGGGGGCTATGGCTACACCTTC. The genes are TRBV6-4 and TRBJ1-2; 7 bases fit TRBD1. This CDR3 contains 15 residues. With V trimmed by 6 bases and J by 4 bases, 11 bases remained unmatched. The germline gives CDR1 MRHNA, CDR2 SNTAGT.

The CDR3 DNA sequence: TGTGCCAGCAGTTACGTAACTACCCCCCAAGAGACCCAGTACTTC. It yields the protein CASSYVTTPQETQYF. This chain links TRBV6-6 with TRBJ2-5; no firm D call. V was trimmed by 2 bases and J by 1 base, leaving 11 bases between them. Germline CDR1 reads MNHNY; CDR2 reads SVGAGI (reference sequence). CDR3 length: 15 amino acids.

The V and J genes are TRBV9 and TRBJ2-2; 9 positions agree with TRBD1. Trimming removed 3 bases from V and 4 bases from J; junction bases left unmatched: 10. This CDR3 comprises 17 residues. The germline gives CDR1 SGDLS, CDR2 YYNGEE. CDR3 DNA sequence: TGTGCCAGCAGCGGGTTTATAGGACAGGGGAGCACCGGGGAGCTGTTTTTT. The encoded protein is CASSGFIGQGSTGELFF.

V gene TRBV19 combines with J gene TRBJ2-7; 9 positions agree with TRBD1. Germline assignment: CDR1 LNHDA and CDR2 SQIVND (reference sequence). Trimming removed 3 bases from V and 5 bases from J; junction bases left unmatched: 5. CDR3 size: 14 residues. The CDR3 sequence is CASSMGTGQHEQYF. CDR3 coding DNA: TGTGCCAGTAGTATGGGGACAGGGCAACACGAGCAGTACTTC.

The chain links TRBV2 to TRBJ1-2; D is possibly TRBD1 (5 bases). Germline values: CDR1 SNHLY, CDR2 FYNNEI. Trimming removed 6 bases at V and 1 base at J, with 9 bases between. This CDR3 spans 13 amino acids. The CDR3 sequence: CASRTTDNYGYTF. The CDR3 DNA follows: TGTGCCAGCAGGACGACAGATAACTATGGCTACACCTTC. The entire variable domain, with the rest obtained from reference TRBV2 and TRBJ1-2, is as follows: EPEVTQTPSHQVTQMGQEVILRCVPISNHLYFYWYRQILGQKVEFLVSFYNNEISEKSEIFDDQFSVERPDGSNFTLKIRSTKLEDSAMYFCASRTTDNYGYTFGSGTRLTVV.

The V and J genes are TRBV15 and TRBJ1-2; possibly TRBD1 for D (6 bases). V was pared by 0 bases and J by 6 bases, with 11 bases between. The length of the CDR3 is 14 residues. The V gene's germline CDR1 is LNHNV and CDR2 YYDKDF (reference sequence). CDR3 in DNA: TGTGCCACCAGCAGAGACAGGGGATCCAATGGCTACACCTTC. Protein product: CATSRDRGSNGYTF.

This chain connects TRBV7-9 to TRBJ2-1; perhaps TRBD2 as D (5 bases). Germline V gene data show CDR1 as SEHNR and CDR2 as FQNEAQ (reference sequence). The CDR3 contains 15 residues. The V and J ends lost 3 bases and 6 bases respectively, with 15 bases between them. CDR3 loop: CASSLKGVPTNEQFF. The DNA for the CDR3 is TGTGCCAGCAGCTTGAAGGGAGTTCCGACCAATGAGCAGTTCTTC.

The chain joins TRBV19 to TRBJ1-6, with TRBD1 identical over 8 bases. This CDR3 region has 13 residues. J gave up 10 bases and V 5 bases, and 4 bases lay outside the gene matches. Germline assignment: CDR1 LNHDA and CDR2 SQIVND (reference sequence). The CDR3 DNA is TGTGCCAGTAGTGGACAGGGAGGCTCACCCCTCCACTTT. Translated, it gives CASSGQGGSPLHF.

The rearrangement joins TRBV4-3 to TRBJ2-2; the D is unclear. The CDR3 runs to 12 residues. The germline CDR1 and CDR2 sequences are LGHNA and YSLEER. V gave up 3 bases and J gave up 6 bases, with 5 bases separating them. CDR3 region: CASSQPAGELFF. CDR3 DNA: TGCGCCAGCAGCCAGCCGGCCGGGGAGCTGTTTTTT.

CDR3 nucleotides: TGTGCCAGCAGTTTAGTTCAGGGTCCGCAGTATTTT. Translation: CASSLVQGPQYF. The V and J genes are TRBV28 and TRBJ2-3; the D gene is possibly TRBD1 (5 bases). Germline V CDR1 and CDR2: MDHEN, SYDVKM. This CDR3 has 12 residues. Between the trimmed V and J ends, which lost 2 bases and 10 bases, there was a span of 10 bases. Filled out from reference TRBV28 and TRBJ2-3, the complete variable domain reads DVKVTQSSRYLVKRTGEKVFLECVQDMDHENMFWYRQDPGLGLRLIYFSYDVKMKEKGDIPEGYSVSREKKERFSLILESASTNQTSMYLCASSLVQGPQYFGPGTRLTVL.

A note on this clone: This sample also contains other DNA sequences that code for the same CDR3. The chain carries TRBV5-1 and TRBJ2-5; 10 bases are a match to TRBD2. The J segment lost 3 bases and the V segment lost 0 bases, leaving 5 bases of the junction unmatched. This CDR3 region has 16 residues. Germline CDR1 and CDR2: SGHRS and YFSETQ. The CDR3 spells CASSLAPSGSEETQYF. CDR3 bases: TGCGCCAGCAGCTTGGCCCCTAGCGGGAGTGAAGAGACCCAGTACTTC.

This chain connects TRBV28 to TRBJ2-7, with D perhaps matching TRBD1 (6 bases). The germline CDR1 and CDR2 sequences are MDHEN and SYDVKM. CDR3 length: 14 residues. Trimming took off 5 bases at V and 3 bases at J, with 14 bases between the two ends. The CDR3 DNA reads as TGTGCCAGCAGTCCTCCAGGGGCTAACTACGAGCAGTACTTC. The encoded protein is CASSPPGANYEQYF.

The CDR3 is CASSLDTGGPYEQYF. The CDR3, as DNA: TGTGCCAGCAGCTTAGATACGGGGGGTCCCTACGAGCAGTACTTC. V usage is TRBV11-2 and J usage is TRBJ2-7; 7 positions agree with TRBD2. The ends lost 0 bases at V and 2 bases at J; junction bases unmatched: 4. This CDR3 spans 15 amino acids. The germline CDR1 and CDR2 sequences are SGHAT and FQNNGV.

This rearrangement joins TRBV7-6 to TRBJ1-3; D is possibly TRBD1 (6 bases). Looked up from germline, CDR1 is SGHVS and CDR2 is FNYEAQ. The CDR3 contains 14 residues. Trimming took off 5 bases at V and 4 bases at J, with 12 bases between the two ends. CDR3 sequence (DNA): TGTGCCAGCAGCATCGGGGGGCTGGGAAACACCATATATTTT. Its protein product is CASSIGGLGNTIYF.

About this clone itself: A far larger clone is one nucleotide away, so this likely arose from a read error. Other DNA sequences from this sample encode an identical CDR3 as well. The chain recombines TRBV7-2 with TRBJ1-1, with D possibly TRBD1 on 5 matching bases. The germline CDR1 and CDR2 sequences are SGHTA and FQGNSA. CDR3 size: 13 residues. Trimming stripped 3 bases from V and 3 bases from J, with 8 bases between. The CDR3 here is CASSFGGDTEAFF. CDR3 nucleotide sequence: TGTGCCAGCAGCTTTGGGGGGGACACTGAAGCTTTCTTT.

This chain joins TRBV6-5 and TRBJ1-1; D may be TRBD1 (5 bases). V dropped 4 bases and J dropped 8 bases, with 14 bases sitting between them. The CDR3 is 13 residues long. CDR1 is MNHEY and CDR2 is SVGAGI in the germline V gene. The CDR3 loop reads CASSSGGEWEAFF. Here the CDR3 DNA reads TGTGCCAGCAGTTCGGGAGGGGAGTGGGAAGCTTTCTTT.

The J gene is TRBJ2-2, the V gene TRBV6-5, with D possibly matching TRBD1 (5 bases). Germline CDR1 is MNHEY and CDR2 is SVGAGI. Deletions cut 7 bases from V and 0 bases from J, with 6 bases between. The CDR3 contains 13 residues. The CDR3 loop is CASMGPNTGELFF. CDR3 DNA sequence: TGTGCCAGCATGGGGCCGAACACCGGGGAGCTGTTTTTT.

CDR3 nucleotide sequence: TGTGCCAGCAGTTTACGGGGTAGTACTAATGAGCAGTTCTTC. It codes for CASSLRGSTNEQFF. The chain combines TRBV27 with TRBJ2-1; D is possibly TRBD2 (5 bases). The V end was cut by 2 bases, the J end by 7 bases, with 12 bases between. From germline, CDR1 is MNHEY and CDR2 SMNVEV (reference sequence). This CDR3 comprises 14 residues.

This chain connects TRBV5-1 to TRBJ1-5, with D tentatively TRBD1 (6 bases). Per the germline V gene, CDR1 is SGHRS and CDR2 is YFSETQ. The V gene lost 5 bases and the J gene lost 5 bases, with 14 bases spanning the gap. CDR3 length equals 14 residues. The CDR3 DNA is TGCGCCAGCAGTTGGGGGGGCGAGGATCAGCCCCAGCATTTT. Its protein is CASSWGGEDQPQHF. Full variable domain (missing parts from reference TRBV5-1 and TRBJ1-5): KAGVTQTPRYLIKTRGQQVTLSCSPISGHRSVSWYQQTPGQGLQFLFEYFSETQRNKGNFPGRFSGRQFSNSRSEMNVSTLELGDSALYLCASSWGGEDQPQHFGDGTRLSIL.

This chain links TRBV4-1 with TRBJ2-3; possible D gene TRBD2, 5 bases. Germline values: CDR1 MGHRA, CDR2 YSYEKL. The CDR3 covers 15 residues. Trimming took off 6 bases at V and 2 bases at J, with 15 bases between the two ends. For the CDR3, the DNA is TGCGCCAGCAGTCGTAGCGTAGGGAACACAGATACGCAGTATTTT. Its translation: CASSRSVGNTDTQYF.

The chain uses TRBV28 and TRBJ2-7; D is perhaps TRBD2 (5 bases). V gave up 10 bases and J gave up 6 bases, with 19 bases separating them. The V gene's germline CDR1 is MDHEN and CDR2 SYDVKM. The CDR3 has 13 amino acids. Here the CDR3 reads CATNQRRGGEQYF. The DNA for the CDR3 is TGTGCCACCAACCAGAGGCGAGGAGGCGAGCAGTACTTC.

This CDR3 reads CASSLADEQYF. Written as DNA, the CDR3 is TGCGCCAGCAGCTTGGCGGACGAGCAGTACTTC. This chain connects TRBV5-1 to TRBJ2-7; D is uncertain. There are 11 residues in the CDR3. Germline V lookup: CDR1 SGHRS, CDR2 YFSETQ. V dropped 0 bases and J dropped 5 bases, with 3 bases sitting between them. Full variable domain (missing parts from reference TRBV5-1 and TRBJ2-7): KAGVTQTPRYLIKTRGQQVTLSCSPISGHRSVSWYQQTPGQGLQFLFEYFSETQRNKGNFPGRFSGRQFSNSRSEMNVSTLELGDSALYLCASSLADEQYFGPGTRLTVT.

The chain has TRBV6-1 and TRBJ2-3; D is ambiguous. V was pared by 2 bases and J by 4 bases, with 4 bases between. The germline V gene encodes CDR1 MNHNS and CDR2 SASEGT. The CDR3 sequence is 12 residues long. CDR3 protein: CASSESSDTQYF. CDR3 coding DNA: TGTGCCAGCAGTGAATCGTCAGATACGCAGTATTTT.

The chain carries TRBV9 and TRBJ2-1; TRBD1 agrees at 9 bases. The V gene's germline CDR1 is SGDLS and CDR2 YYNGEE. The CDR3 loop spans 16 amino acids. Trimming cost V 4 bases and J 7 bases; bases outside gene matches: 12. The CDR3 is CASSPEGTGGENEQFF. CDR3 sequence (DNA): TGTGCCAGCAGCCCCGAAGGCACAGGGGGCGAGAATGAGCAGTTCTTC.

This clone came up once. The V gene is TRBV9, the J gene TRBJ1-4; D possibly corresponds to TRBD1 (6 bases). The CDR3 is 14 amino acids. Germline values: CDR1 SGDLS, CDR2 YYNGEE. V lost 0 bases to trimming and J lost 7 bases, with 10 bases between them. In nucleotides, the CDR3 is TGTGCCAGCAGCGTAGGACCAGGGGTTGAAAAACTGTTTTTT. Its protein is CASSVGPGVEKLFF.

The CDR3 protein is CASSLLSYRGHDYGYTF. In DNA, the CDR3 is TGCGCCAGCAGCCTTCTATCCTACAGGGGGCATGACTATGGCTACACCTTC. The chain carries TRBV4-3 and TRBJ1-2, with 9 bases that match TRBD1. Trimming cost V 4 bases and J 3 bases; bases outside gene matches: 12. The CDR3 has 17 amino acids. CDR1 LGHNA and CDR2 YSLEER come from the germline V gene.